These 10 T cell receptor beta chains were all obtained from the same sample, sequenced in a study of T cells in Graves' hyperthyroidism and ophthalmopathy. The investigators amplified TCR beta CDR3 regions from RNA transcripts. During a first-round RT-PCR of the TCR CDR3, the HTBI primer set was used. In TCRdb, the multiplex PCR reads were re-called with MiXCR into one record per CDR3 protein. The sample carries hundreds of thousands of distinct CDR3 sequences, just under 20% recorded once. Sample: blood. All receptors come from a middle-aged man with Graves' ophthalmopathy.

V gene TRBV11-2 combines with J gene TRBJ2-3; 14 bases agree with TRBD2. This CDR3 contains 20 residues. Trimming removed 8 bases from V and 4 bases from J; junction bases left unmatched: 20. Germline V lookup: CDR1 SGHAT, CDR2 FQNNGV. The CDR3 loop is CASGYPPTGTSGSRADTQYF. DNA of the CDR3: TGTGCCAGCGGATACCCCCCTACCGGGACTAGCGGGAGTCGGGCAGATACGCAGTATTTT.

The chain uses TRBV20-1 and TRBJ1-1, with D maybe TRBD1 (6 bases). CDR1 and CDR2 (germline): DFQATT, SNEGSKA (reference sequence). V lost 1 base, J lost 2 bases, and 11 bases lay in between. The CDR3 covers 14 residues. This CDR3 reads CSARGNGGNTEAFF. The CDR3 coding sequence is TGCAGTGCTAGAGGCAACGGGGGCAACACTGAAGCTTTCTTT.

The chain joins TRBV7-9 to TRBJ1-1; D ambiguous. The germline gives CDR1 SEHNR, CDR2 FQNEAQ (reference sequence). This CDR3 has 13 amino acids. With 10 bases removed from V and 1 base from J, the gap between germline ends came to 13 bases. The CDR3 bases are TGTGCCACCAAGTTGACGGGGAACACTGAAGCTTTCTTT. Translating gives CATKLTGNTEAFF.

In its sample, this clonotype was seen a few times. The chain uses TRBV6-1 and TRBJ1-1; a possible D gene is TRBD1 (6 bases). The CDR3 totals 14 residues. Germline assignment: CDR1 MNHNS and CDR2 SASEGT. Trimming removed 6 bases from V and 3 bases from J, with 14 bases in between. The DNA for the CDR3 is TGTGCCAGCAGGGGGGTAGGGGGACACACTGAAGCTTTCTTT. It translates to CASRGVGGHTEAFF.

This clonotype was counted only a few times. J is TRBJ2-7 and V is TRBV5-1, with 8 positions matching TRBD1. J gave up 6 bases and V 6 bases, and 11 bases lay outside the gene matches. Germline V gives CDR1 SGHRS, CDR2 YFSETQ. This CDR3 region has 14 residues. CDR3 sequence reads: CASTNTGGVGEQYF. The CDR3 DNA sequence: TGCGCCAGCACCAACACAGGGGGTGTAGGCGAGCAGTACTTC.

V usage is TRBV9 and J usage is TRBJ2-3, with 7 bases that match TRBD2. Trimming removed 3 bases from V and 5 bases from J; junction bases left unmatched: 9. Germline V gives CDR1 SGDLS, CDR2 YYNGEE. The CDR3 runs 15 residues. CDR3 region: CASSASGTDGDTQYF. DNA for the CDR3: TGTGCCAGCAGCGCTAGCGGAACAGATGGAGATACGCAGTATTTT.

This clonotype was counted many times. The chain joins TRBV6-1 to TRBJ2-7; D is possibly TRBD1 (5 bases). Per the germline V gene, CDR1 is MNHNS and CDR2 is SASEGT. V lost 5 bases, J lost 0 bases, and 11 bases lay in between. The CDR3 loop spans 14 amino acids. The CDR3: CASSPVDSSYEQYF. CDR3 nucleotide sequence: TGTGCCAGCAGTCCTGTAGACAGCTCCTACGAGCAGTACTTC.

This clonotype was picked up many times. The CDR3 bases are TGTGCCAGCAGTCCGGTGAGGGGAGGTACAGATACGCAGTATTTT. This encodes CASSPVRGGTDTQYF. V usage is TRBV7-8 and J usage is TRBJ2-3, with D tentatively TRBD2 (6 bases). Trimming cost V 6 bases and J 3 bases, with 16 bases left between them. Germline CDR1 and CDR2: SGHVS and FQNEAQ. The CDR3 consists of 15 residues.

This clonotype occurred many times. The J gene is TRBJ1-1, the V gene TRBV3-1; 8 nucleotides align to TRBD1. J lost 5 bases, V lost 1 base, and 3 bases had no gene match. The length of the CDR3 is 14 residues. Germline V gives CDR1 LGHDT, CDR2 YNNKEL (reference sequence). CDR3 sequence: CASSQGTGRTEAFF. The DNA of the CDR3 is TGTGCCAGCAGCCAAGGGACAGGGCGTACTGAAGCTTTCTTT.

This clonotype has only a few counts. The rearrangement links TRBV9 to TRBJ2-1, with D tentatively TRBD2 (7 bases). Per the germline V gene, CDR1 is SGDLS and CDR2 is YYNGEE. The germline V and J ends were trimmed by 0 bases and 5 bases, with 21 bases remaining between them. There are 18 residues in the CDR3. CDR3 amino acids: CASSVEGGGRALHNEQFF. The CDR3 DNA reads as TGTGCCAGCAGCGTAGAGGGGGGGGGACGGGCCCTTCACAATGAGCAGTTCTTC.